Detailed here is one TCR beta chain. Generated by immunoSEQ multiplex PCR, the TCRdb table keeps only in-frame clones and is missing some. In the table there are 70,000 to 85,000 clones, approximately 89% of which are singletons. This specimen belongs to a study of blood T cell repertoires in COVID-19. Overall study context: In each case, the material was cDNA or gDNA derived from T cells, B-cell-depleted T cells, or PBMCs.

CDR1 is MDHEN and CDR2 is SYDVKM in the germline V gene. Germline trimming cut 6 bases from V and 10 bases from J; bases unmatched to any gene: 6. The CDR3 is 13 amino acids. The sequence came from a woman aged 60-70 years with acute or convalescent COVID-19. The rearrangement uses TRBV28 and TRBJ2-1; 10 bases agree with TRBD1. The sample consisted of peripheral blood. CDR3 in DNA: TGTGCCAGCAGGGGGACAGGGGCTAGGGAGCAGTTCTTC. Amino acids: CASRGTGAREQFF.